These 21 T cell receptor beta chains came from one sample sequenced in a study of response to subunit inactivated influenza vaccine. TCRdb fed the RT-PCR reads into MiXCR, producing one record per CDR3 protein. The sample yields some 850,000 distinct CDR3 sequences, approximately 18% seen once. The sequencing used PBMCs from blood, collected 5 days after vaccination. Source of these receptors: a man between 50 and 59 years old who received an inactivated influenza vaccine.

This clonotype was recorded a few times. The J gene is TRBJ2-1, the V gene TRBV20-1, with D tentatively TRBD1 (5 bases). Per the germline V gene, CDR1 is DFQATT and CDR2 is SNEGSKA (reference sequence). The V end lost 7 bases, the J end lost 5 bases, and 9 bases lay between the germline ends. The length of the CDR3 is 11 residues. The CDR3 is CSVGHHNEQFF. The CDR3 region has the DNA TGCAGTGTCGGACACCACAATGAGCAGTTCTTC.

The CDR3 DNA is TGCAGCGTTGGGACAACAACTTACACTGAAGCTTTCTTT. Its protein product is CSVGTTTYTEAFF. The chain carries TRBV29-1 and TRBJ1-1, with D perhaps matching TRBD1 (5 bases). The CDR3 totals 13 residues. Between the trimmed V and J ends, which lost 4 bases and 3 bases, there was a span of 12 bases. The germline V gene has CDR1 SQVTM and CDR2 ANQGSEA.

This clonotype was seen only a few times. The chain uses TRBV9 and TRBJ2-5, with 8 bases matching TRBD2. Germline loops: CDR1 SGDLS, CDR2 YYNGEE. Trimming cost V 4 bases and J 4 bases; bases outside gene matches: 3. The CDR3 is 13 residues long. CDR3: CASSHLAGETQYF. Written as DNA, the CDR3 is TGTGCCAGCAGCCATCTAGCGGGAGAGACCCAGTACTTC.

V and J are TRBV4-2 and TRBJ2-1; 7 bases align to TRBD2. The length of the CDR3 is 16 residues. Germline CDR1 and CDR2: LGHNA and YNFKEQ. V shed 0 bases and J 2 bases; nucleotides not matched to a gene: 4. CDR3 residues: CASSQDYAGAYNEQFF. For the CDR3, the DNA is TGTGCCAGCAGCCAAGACTATGCGGGGGCCTACAATGAGCAGTTCTTC.

CDR3 DNA: TGTGCCAGCAGCTTAGGTATCCCTGCTGAGCAGTTCTTC. This sequence encodes CASSLGIPAEQFF. This chain links TRBV11-2 with TRBJ2-1; D gene ambiguous. The CDR3 totals 13 residues. V was cut by 1 base and J by 9 bases, with 10 bases left in between. The V gene's germline CDR1 is SGHAT and CDR2 FQNNGV.

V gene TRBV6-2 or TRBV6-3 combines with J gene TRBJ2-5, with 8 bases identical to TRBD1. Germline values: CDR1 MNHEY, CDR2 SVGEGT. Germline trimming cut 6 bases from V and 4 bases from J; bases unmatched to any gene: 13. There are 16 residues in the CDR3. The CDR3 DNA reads TGTGCCAGCAGCCCTAGGACAGGGATGGTCGTAGAGACCCAGTACTTC. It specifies CASSPRTGMVVETQYF.

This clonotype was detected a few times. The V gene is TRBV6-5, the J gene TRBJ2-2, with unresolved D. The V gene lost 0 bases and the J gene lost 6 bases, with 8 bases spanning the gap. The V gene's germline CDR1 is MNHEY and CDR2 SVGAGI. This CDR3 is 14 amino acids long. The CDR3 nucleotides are TGTGCCAGCAGTTACTCAAATTGGTCCGGGGAGCTGTTTTTT. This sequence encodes CASSYSNWSGELFF.

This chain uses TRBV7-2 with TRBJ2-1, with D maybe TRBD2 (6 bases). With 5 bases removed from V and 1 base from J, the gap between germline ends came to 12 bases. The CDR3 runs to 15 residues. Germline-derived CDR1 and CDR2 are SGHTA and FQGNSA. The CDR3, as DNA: TGTGCCAGCAGCCGCCCGGGAGTATCCTACAATGAGCAGTTCTTC. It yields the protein CASSRPGVSYNEQFF.

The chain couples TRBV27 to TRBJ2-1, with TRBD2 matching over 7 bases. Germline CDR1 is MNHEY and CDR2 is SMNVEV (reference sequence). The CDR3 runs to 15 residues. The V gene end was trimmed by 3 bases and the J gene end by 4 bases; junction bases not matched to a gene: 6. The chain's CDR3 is CASSLPSGIYNEQFF. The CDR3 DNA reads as TGTGCCAGCAGTTTGCCCAGCGGGATATACAATGAGCAGTTCTTC.

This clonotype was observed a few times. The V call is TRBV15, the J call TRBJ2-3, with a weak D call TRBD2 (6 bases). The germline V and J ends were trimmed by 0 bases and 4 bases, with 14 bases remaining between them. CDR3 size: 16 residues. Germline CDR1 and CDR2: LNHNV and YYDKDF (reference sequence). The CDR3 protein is CATSRDKRRGADTQYF. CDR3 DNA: TGTGCCACCAGCAGAGATAAGCGGAGGGGAGCAGATACGCAGTATTTT.

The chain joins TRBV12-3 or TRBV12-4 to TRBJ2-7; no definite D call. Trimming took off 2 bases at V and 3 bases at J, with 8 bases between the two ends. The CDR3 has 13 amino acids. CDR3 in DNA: TGTGCCAGCAGTTTAATACCAGACTACGAGCAGTACTTC. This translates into CASSLIPDYEQYF.

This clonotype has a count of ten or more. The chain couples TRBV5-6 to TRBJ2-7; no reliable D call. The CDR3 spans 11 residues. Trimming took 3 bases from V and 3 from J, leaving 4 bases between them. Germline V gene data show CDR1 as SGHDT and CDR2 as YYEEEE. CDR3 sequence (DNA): TGTGCCAGCAGCTCCTACTACGAGCAGTACTTC. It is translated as CASSSYYEQYF.

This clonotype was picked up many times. In DNA, the CDR3 is TGTGCCAGCAGTTACACAAAAACGGACACTGAAGCTTTCTTT. Translated, it gives CASSYTKTDTEAFF. The V gene is TRBV12-3 or TRBV12-4, the J gene TRBJ1-1; D not resolved. V gave up 4 bases and J gave up 3 bases, with 12 bases separating them. This CDR3 has 14 amino acids.

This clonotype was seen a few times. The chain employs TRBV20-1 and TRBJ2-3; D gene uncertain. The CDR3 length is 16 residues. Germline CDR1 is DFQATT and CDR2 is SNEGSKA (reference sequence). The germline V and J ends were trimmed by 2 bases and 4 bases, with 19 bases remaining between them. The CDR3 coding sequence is TGCAGTGCTAGACCGGTGGGGATCGGCGGCCCAGATACGCAGTATTTT. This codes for CSARPVGIGGPDTQYF.

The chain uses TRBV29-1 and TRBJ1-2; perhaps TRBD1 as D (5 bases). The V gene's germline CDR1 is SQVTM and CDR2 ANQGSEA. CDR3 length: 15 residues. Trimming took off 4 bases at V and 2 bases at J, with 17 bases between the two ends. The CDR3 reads CSVGDGIGGNYGYTF. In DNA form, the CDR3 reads TGCAGCGTTGGGGATGGCATTGGGGGGAACTATGGCTACACCTTC.

The CDR3 loop reads CASSLVRSNEQFF. The CDR3 DNA reads TGTGCCAGCAGCTTAGTACGGAGCAATGAGCAGTTCTTC. The rearrangement joins TRBV7-8 to TRBJ2-1; D is uncertain. The CDR3 covers 13 residues. Trimming left V 1 base short and J 6 bases short, with 7 bases between. The germline gives CDR1 SGHVS, CDR2 FQNEAQ. Using reference TRBV7-8 and TRBJ2-1 for the parts outside the CDR3, the full variable domain is GAGVSQSPRYKVAKRGQDVALRCDPISGHVSLFWYQQALGQGPEFLTYFQNEAQLDKSGLPSDRFFAERPEGSVSTLKIQRTQQEDSAVYLCASSLVRSNEQFFGPGTRLTVL.

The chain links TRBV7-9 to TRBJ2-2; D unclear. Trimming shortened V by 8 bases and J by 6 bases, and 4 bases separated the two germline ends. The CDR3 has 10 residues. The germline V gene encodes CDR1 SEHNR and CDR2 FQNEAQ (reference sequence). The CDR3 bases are TGTGCCAGCGCCGCCGGGGAGCTGTTTTTT. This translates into CASAAGELFF. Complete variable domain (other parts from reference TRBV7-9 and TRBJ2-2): DTGVSQNPRHKITKRGQNVTFRCDPISEHNRLYWYRQTLGQGPEFLTYFQNEAQLEKSRLLSDRFSAERPKGSFSTLEIQRTEQGDSAMYLCASAAGELFFGEGSRLTVL.

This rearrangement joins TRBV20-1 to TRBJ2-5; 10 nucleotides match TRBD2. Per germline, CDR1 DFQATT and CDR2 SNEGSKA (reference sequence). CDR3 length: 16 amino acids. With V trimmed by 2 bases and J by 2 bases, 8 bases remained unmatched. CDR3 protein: CSARFPGLALQETQYF. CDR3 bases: TGCAGTGCTAGATTCCCGGGACTAGCGCTACAAGAGACCCAGTACTTC.

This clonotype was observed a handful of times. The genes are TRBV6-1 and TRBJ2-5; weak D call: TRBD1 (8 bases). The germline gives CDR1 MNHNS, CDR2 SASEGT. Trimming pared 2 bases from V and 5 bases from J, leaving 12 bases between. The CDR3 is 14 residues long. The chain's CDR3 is CASSETGGVETQYF. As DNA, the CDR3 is TGTGCCAGCAGTGAAACAGGGGGGGTGGAGACCCAGTACTTC.

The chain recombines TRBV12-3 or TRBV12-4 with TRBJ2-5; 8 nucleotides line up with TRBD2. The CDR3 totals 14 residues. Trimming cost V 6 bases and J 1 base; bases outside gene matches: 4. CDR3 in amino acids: CASSHLAGQETQYF. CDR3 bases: TGTGCCAGCAGCCATCTAGCGGGCCAAGAGACCCAGTACTTC.

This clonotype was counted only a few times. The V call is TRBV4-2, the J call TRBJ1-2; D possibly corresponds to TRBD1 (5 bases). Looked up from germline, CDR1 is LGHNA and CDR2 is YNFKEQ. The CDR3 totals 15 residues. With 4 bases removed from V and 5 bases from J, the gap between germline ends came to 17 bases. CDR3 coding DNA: TGTGCCAGCAGCCCGGGGCCCCCCCGGGGATATGGCTACACCTTC. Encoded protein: CASSPGPPRGYGYTF.